The next 25 T cell receptor beta chains were all read from a single sample in a study of CD8 T cells in ankylosing spondylitis. TCRdb re-derived calls from the 5' RACE reads in MiXCR, one entry per CDR3 protein. Here the sample spans 200,000 to 300,000 distinct CDR3 sequences, about 11% being singletons. The sequenced material came from blood, either unsorted or a sorted T cell fraction (not recorded which). The receptor source for this set is a male donor with ankylosing spondylitis or in good health (not recorded which).

This clonotype showed up just a few times. This chain uses TRBV2 with TRBJ2-1; a possible D gene is TRBD1 (8 bases). CDR3 length: 19 amino acids. Germline loops: CDR1 SNHLY, CDR2 FYNNEI. V lost 0 bases and J lost 6, with 24 bases in between. Here the CDR3 reads CASSEAPITWTGRGNEQFF. For the CDR3, the DNA is TGTGCCAGCAGTGAAGCGCCGATTACTTGGACAGGGAGGGGCAATGAGCAGTTCTTC.

This clonotype was picked up many times. V and J are TRBV5-5 and TRBJ2-1; D unresolved. This CDR3 comprises 13 residues. Trimming removed 4 bases at V and 5 bases at J, with 10 bases between. Germline V gene lookup returns CDR1 SGHKS and CDR2 YYEKEE (reference sequence). As DNA, the CDR3 is TGTGCCAGCAGCCCCGACATAAACAATGAGCAGTTCTTC. It yields the protein CASSPDINNEQFF.

This clonotype was seen at least ten times. The rearrangement links TRBV20-1 to TRBJ1-5; tentative D call: TRBD1 (6 bases). Looked up from germline, CDR1 is DFQATT and CDR2 is SNEGSKA (reference sequence). CDR3 size: 18 residues. The V gene lost 2 bases and the J gene lost 5 bases, with 25 bases spanning the gap. The CDR3 loop is CSARTGIRGTFGDQPQHF. In DNA form, the CDR3 reads TGCAGTGCTAGAACAGGGATTCGCGGTACCTTCGGAGATCAGCCCCAGCATTTT.

The genes are TRBV25-1 and TRBJ2-1; D ambiguous. V lost 2 bases and J lost 9, with 17 bases in between. Germline CDR1 MGHDK, CDR2 SYGVNS. The CDR3 runs to 15 residues. The CDR3 loop reads CASSETRRPLPEQFF. As DNA, the CDR3 is TGTGCCAGCAGTGAAACGCGGCGGCCTCTTCCTGAGCAGTTCTTC. Full variable domain (outside the CDR3, taken from reference TRBV25-1 and TRBJ2-1): EADIYQTPRYLVIGTGKKITLECSQTMGHDKMYWYQQDPGMELHLIHYSYGVNSTEKGDLSSESTVSRIRTEHFPLTLESARPSHTSQYLCASSETRRPLPEQFFGPGTRLTVL.

In DNA form, the CDR3 reads TGCAGCGTTGGCAGTGAGCAGTTCTTC. It specifies CSVGSEQFF. V gene TRBV29-1 combines with J gene TRBJ2-1, with unresolved D. The CDR3 runs to 9 residues. Trimming removed 4 bases at V and 9 bases at J, with 4 bases between. Germline CDR1 is SQVTM and CDR2 is ANQGSEA.

This clonotype was detected ten times or more. The chain has TRBV20-1 and TRBJ2-1, with TRBD2 identical over 15 bases. The germline CDR1 and CDR2 sequences are DFQATT and SNEGSKA (reference sequence). The V segment lost 5 bases and the J segment 13 bases; nucleotides outside the gene matches: 12. CDR3 length: 15 residues. The CDR3 bases are TGCAGTGCTTCTCCCCGGACTAGCGGGGGGGAAACTCAGTTCTTC. It specifies CSASPRTSGGETQFF.

This clonotype was picked up many times. The gene calls are TRBV5-1 and TRBJ2-3; D gene uncertain. The CDR3 length is 14 residues. In germline, CDR1 is SGHRS, CDR2 YFSETQ. V lost 3 bases to trimming and J lost 0 bases, with 8 bases between them. The CDR3 DNA is TGCGCCAGCAGCTCGATAGATAGCACAGATACGCAGTATTTT. This gives the protein CASSSIDSTDTQYF.

At least ten counts were recorded for this clonotype. The chain combines TRBV24-1 with TRBJ2-7; weak D call: TRBD1 (6 bases). The CDR3 contains 13 residues. V gave up 4 bases and J gave up 4 bases, with 10 bases separating them. Germline V gene data show CDR1 as KGHDR and CDR2 as SFDVKD. As DNA, the CDR3 is TGTGCCACCAGTGACATGAGGGGGTACGAGCAGTACTTC. Residues: CATSDMRGYEQYF.

The chain is built from TRBV19 and TRBJ1-2; no definite D call. The ends were cut back, 3 bases at V and 7 bases at J, with 18 bases in the middle. Germline V gene sequence: CDR1 LNHDA, CDR2 SQIVND (reference sequence). This CDR3 is 15 amino acids long. The CDR3 DNA sequence: TGTGCCAGTAGTATGCTCGACACCCCTACGGGTGGCTACACCTTC. Translation gives CASSMLDTPTGGYTF.

This clonotype was seen ten or more times. The chain is built from TRBV20-1 and TRBJ2-3; D remains unclear. V dropped 6 bases and J dropped 0 bases, with 13 bases sitting between them. CDR1 and CDR2 (germline): DFQATT, SNEGSKA (reference sequence). The CDR3 covers 14 residues. CDR3 amino acids: CSAPPQPSTDTQYF. DNA for the CDR3: TGCAGTGCCCCACCCCAACCGAGCACAGATACGCAGTATTTT.

The chain combines TRBV10-3 with TRBJ2-3, with D unresolved. The CDR3 contains 14 residues. Trimming cost V 4 bases and J 1 base, with 9 bases left between them. The germline gives CDR1 ENHRY, CDR2 SYGVKD. The CDR3 bases are TGTGCCATCAGTGTGGCTAGTCGCACAGATACGCAGTATTTT. Protein product: CAISVASRTDTQYF.

The chain joins TRBV2 to TRBJ1-2; TRBD1 aligns across 8 bases. The CDR3 extends over 16 amino acids. V trimming: 11 bases; J trimming: 8 bases; junction bases outside the gene matches: 22. Germline CDR1 is SNHLY and CDR2 is FYNNEI. In nucleotides, the CDR3 is TGTGCCGGGACCGGGACAGGCGGAACCGCTACTATAGGCTACACCTTC. This gives the protein CAGTGTGGTATIGYTF.

The V gene is TRBV20-1, the J gene TRBJ2-7, with D possibly TRBD2 on 6 matching bases. The V end was cut by 4 bases, the J end by 2 bases, with 21 bases between. CDR1 and CDR2 from the germline V gene are DFQATT and SNEGSKA (reference sequence). The CDR3 runs to 16 residues. CDR3 in amino acids: CSAIGGTGRNTYEQYF. The CDR3, as DNA: TGCAGTGCTATTGGAGGGACGGGAAGAAATACCTACGAGCAGTACTTC.

Ten or more counts support this clonotype. The chain employs TRBV11-1 and TRBJ2-7, with D perhaps matching TRBD1 (6 bases). CDR3 length equals 14 residues. Germline CDR1 and CDR2: SGHAT and FQDESV (reference sequence). V dropped 6 bases and J dropped 9 bases, with 21 bases sitting between them. The DNA for the CDR3 is TGTGCCAGCAGTCCACAGGGAAATTCGGGCCGGCAGTACTTC. Amino acids: CASSPQGNSGRQYF.

This chain links TRBV19 with TRBJ1-5; 7 nucleotides line up with TRBD1. Unmatched junction bases numbered 11, after V lost 6 bases and J lost 6 bases. CDR3 length equals 15 residues. The V gene's germline CDR1 is LNHDA and CDR2 SQIVND (reference sequence). CDR3 in DNA: TGTGCCAGTAGCACAACAGGGGAGGGTGTTCAGCCCCAGCATTTT. Its protein is CASSTTGEGVQPQHF. The full variable domain, with the rest looked up from reference TRBV19 and TRBJ1-5, is DGGITQSPKYLFRKEGQNVTLSCEQNLNHDAMYWYRQDPGQGLRLIYYSQIVNDFQKGDIAEGYSVSREKKESFPLTVTSAQKNPTAFYLCASSTTGEGVQPQHFGDGTRLSIL.

This clonotype was observed a handful of times. The CDR3 bases are TGTGCCAGCAGTGAAGATTATTTGAGACGACAAAACTATGGCTACACCTTC. Translating gives CASSEDYLRRQNYGYTF. J is TRBJ1-2 and V is TRBV2; no firm D call. Germline V CDR1 and CDR2: SNHLY, FYNNEI. The CDR3 sequence is 17 residues long. The V and J ends lost 1 base and 2 bases respectively, with 17 bases between them.

This clonotype has a count of ten or more. The rearrangement links TRBV7-8 to TRBJ2-1; no clear D gene. Germline values: CDR1 SGHVS, CDR2 FQNEAQ. The V end lost 7 bases, the J end lost 7 bases, and 14 bases lay between the germline ends. The CDR3 loop spans 13 amino acids. CDR3 DNA sequence: TGTGCCAGCACCAATCGGCCTCCTAATGAGCAGTTCTTC. It is translated as CASTNRPPNEQFF.

Turning to this clonotype: A much larger clonotype is one base distant, so this may be a read error. The V gene is TRBV15, the J gene TRBJ2-1; D unclear. The CDR3 is 18 amino acids. Germline V lookup: CDR1 LNHNV, CDR2 YYDKDF (reference sequence). CDR3 in amino acids: CATSREGSGRSSYNEQSF. The CDR3 DNA sequence: TGTGCCACCAGCAGAGAGGGTTCTGGACGAAGCTCCTACAATGAGCAGTCCTTC.

This clonotype was recorded many times. V usage is TRBV29-1 and J usage is TRBJ2-1; TRBD2 aligns across 9 bases. Looked up from germline, CDR1 is SQVTM and CDR2 is ANQGSEA. The CDR3 is made up of 17 amino acids. V lost 3 bases and J lost 6; bases outside the gene matches: 15. In DNA, the CDR3 is TGCAGCGTTGAGACCCCGAAGGGCGGGAGGGCCTCCAATGAGCAGTTCTTC. It specifies CSVETPKGGRASNEQFF.

The sample holds many counts of this clonotype. The genes are TRBV20-1 and TRBJ2-5, with D possibly called TRBD1 or TRBD2 (5 bases each). The CDR3 covers 13 residues. The V gene's germline CDR1 is DFQATT and CDR2 SNEGSKA (reference sequence). The V and J ends lost 3 bases and 5 bases respectively, with 13 bases between them. CDR3 amino acids: CSASDTGTETQYF. As DNA, the CDR3 is TGCAGTGCTAGCGATACGGGGACGGAGACCCAGTACTTC.

The chain combines TRBV6-5 with TRBJ2-7; the D gene is possibly TRBD1 (6 bases). Germline values: CDR1 MNHEY, CDR2 SVGAGI. This CDR3 is 18 amino acids long. V dropped 0 bases and J dropped 6 bases, with 24 bases sitting between them. The CDR3 protein is CASSYSTGMGAKYVEQYF. The CDR3 coding sequence is TGTGCCAGCAGTTACTCGACGGGGATGGGGGCAAAGTACGTCGAGCAGTACTTC.

Points on this clonotype: A much larger clone lies a single base off, so this may be a read error. This chain connects TRBV25-1 to TRBJ2-5, with D possibly being TRBD1 (6 bases). Germline CDR1 reads MGHDK; CDR2 reads SYGVNS. The CDR3 spans 17 residues. The CDR3 loop reads CVSSDEMGAEHQETQYF. DNA for the CDR3: TGTGTCAGCAGTGATGAAATGGGGGCAGAACACCAAGAGACCCAGTACTTC.

This clonotype was observed a handful of times. J is TRBJ1-1 and V is TRBV20-1; D unclear. V shed 2 bases and J shed 2 bases, with 12 bases lying between them. This CDR3 region has 14 residues. Germline assignment: CDR1 DFQATT and CDR2 SNEGSKA (reference sequence). CDR3 in amino acids: CSARLRVANTEAFF. The CDR3 DNA follows: TGCAGTGCTAGACTAAGGGTGGCCAACACTGAAGCTTTCTTT.

This clonotype has a handful of counts. The chain is built from TRBV12-3 or TRBV12-4 and TRBJ2-5; maybe TRBD2 (5 bases). The germline V and J ends were trimmed by 7 bases and 5 bases, with 23 bases remaining between them. CDR3 size: 16 residues. CDR3 sequence: CASTPFNGLAGETQYF. Here the CDR3 DNA reads TGTGCCAGCACCCCTTTCAATGGCCTAGCTGGGGAGACCCAGTACTTC.

The rearrangement joins TRBV7-9 to TRBJ1-5; 7 positions agree with TRBD1. CDR1 and CDR2 from the germline V gene are SEHNR and FQNEAQ (reference sequence). Losses at the gene ends were 4 bases for V and 4 bases for J; bases not matched to a gene: 7. This CDR3 contains 15 residues. CDR3 region: CASSSDREPNQPQHF. CDR3 in DNA: TGTGCCAGCAGCTCCGACAGGGAACCTAATCAGCCCCAGCATTTT.